This section outlines one T cell receptor beta chain sequence together with its context. Its antigen is still unknown. PCR involved 60 Vbeta and 13 Jbeta primers. Assay used: immunoSEQ multiplex PCR; TCRdb lists only in-frame clones, some missing. This table holds roughly 98,000 clones, about 81% found once. CDR1 and CDR2 (germline): MNHEY, SMNVEV (reference sequence). The CDR3 contains 11 residues. The germline V and J ends were trimmed by 8 bases and 7 bases, with 11 bases remaining between them. The data derive from a study of cytomegalovirus exposure and HLA in healthy donors. Study findings and constraints: The analysis excluded some indistinguishable V segments, including TRBV6-2 and TRBV6-3. When a later analysis was performed, an Asian-associated ancestry cluster reportedly had fewer N-insertions than the roughly 690-donor mean.

The clonotype originates from a man between 18 and 35 years old in good health and CMV-seropositive. V is TRBV27 and J is TRBJ2-5; unclear D gene. The sequenced sample consisted of PBMCs. CDR3 in amino acids: CASGGSRTQYF. CDR3 nucleotides: TGTGCCAGCGGCGGTAGCCGGACCCAGTACTTC.